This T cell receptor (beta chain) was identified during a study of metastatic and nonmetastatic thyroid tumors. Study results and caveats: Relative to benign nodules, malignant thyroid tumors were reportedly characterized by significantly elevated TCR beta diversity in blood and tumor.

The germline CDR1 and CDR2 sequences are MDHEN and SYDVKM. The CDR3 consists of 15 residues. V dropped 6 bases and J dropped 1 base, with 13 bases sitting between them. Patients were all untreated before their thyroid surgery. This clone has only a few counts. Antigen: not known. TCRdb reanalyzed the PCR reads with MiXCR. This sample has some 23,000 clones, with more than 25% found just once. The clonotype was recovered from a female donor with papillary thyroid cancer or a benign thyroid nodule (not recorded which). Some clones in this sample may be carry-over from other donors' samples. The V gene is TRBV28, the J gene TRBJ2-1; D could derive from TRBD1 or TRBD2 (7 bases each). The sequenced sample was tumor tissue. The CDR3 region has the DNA TGTGCCAGCAGACCAGGGGGGGATTCCTACAATGAGCAGTTCTTC. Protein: CASRPGGDSYNEQFF.